These T cell receptor beta chains were read from a single sample in a study of OX40 agonist ivuxolimab in advanced cancers. Profiled with immunoSEQ multiplex PCR; TCRdb holds only in-frame clones, not every one. In the table there are some 99,000 clones, approximately 95% of which are singletons. Specimen: CD4+ or CD8+ T cells sorted from blood, collected in a trial of the OX40 agonist ivuxolimab. These receptors all come from an adult with an advanced solid tumor such as melanoma, head and neck, liver or kidney cancer. CDR3s include the opening cysteine and the closing phenylalanine or tryptophan. Size values are once, few and many counts, or a class for expanded clones, and some rows have none.

>TRBV2|few|TRBJ1-3
CASSAGHSGNTIYF
>TRBV25-1|NA|TRBJ1-4
CASRLTGGHEKLFF
>TRBV19|once|TRBJ2-7
CASSRDGRWEQYF
>TRBV18|once|TRBJ1-1
CASSPPGGREAFF
>TRBV30|NA|TRBJ1-4
CAWSGGQEINEKLFF
>TRBV18|few|TRBJ2-7
CASSSSSSYEQYF
>TRBV28|NA|TRBJ1-5
CASSLGNQPQHF
>TRBV20-1|NA|TRBJ2-5
CSALGETQYF
>TRBV9|NA|TRBJ2-2
CASSGIRLAGGTGELFF
>TRBV4-3|NA|TRBJ2-4
CASSQDLSTGTGGRLAKNIQYF
>TRBV30|NA|TRBJ1-4
CAWMGRDANEKLFF
>TRBV5-1|NA|TRBJ1-1
CASSLQGGSTEAFF